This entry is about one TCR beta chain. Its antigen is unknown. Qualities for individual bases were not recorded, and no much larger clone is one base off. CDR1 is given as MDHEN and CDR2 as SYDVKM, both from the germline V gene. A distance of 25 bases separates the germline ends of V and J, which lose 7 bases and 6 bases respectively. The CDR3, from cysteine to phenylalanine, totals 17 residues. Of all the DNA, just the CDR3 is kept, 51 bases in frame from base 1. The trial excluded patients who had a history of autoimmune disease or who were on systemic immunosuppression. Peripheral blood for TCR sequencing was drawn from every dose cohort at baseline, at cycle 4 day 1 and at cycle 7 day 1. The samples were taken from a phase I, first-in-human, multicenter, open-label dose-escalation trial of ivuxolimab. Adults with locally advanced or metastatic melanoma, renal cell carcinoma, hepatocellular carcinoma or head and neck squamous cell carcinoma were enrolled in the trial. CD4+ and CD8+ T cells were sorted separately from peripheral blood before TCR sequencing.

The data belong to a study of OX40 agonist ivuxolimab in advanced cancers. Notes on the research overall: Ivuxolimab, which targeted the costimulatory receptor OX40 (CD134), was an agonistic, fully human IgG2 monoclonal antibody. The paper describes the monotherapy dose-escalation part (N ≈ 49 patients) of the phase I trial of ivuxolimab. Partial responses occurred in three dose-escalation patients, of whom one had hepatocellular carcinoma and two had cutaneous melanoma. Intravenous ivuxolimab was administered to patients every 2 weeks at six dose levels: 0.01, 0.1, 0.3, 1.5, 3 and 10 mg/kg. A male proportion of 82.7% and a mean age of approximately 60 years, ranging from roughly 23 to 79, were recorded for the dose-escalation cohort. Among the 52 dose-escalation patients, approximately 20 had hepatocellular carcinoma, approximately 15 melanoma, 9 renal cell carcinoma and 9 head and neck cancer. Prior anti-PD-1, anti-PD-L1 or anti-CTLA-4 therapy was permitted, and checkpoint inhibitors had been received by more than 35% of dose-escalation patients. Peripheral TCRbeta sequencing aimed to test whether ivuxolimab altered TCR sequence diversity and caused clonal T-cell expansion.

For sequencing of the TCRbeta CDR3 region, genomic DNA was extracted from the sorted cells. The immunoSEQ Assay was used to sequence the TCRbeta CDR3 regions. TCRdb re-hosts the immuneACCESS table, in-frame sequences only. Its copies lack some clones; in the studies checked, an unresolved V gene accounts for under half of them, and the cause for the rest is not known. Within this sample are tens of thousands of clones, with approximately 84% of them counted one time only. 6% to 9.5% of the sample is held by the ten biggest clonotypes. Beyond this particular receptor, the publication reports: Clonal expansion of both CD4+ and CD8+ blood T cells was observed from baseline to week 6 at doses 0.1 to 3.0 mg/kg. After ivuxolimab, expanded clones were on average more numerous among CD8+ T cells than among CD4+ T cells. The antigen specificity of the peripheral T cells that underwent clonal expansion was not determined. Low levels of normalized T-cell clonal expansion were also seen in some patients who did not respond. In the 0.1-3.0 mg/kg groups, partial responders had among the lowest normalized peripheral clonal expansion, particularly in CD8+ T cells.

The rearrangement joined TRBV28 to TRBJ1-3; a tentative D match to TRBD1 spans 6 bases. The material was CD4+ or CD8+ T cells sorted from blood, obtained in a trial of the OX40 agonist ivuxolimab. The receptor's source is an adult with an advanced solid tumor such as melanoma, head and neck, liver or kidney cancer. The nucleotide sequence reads TGTGCCAGCACCCAGGGGCTGGACGCCAACCCTATAAACACCATATATTTT. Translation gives CASTQGLDANPINTIYF.